Listed here is a single T cell receptor (beta chain). A few counts support this clone. What antigen it recognizes has not been identified. No much larger clone exists at a distance of one base, and base qualities are not known. The library was produced with the immunoSEQ multiplex PCR assay. For the multiplex PCR, a mixture combining 60 forward primers for TCR Vbeta segments and 13 reverse primers for TCR Jbeta segments was used. Amplification of the CDR3 region of rearranged TCR beta genes was performed with a multiplex PCR assay on genomic DNA. The Illumina HiSeq System was used to sequence the amplified TCR beta libraries as 87-base-pair reads. The paper's data handling went like this. A later analysis counted 65 million to 90 million unique TCR beta chains across the 666 repertoires, and around 9.9 million of these chains were shared by at least two donors. A nearest-neighbor algorithm error-corrected the raw reads and collapsed the reads into unique sequences, merging closely related sequences to remove PCR and sequencing errors. V, D and J gene segments were assigned by aligning CDR3 sequences to IMGT reference sequences. Each retained sequence needed at least a six-nucleotide match to both a V gene segment and a J gene segment. A rearrangement was called productive if the CDR3 had no stop codons and remained in frame with V and J, and every other rearrangement was called non-productive. Following IMGT convention, CDR3 was defined as the stretch from the second conserved V-encoded cysteine to the conserved J-encoded phenylalanine. In an earlier analysis of roughly 610 of the donors, sequences lacking an unambiguous match to a single V gene segment were excluded. An earlier analysis of some 610 of the donors called V segments functional above 56.7% productive rearrangements and segregating when the between-donor standard deviation exceeded 5%. A statistical classification framework was built for diagnosing cytomegalovirus status from the catalog of TCR beta chain sequences. V and J gene assignment, in a later analysis, came from comparing TCR nucleotide sequences with IMGT/GENE-DB human TR gene sequences. In a later analysis, CDR3 sequences and most-parsimonious VDJ recombination scenarios were assigned using the TCRdist pipeline. A later analysis defined each TCR beta chain by its CDR3 amino acid sequence plus V-gene family, and excluded reads lacking a unique V-gene family. In a later analysis, around 650 highly shared, low-generation-probability nucleotide sequences were removed to address suspected cross-contamination and a sequencing artifact. In a later analysis, a clonal expansion index was calculated for each public chain from normalized within-repertoire ranks of inferred template counts. Generation probabilities in a later analysis came from a VDJ recombination model fitted to out-of-frame rearrangements, and those results were checked against IGoR. In a later analysis, TCR-TCR, TCR-HLA and TCR-CMV co-occurrence was scored with hypergeometric tests, and a repertoire-size bias correction was applied to TCR pairs. False discovery rates were estimated in a later analysis by permuting HLA or CMV assignments 20 times. In a later analysis, co-occurring TCRs were grouped with DBSCAN, and TCRdist sequence similarity was added when clustering was performed within HLA-allele-positive subsets. Repertoires with fewer than 30,000 or more than 120,000 public chains, plus five repertoires with anomalous nucleotide sharing, were excluded from co-occurrence clustering. TCRdb's version of the immuneACCESS table is confined to in-frame rearrangements and falls short of the full clone set. An unresolved V gene accounts for under half of the shortfall where checked; the remainder is of unknown origin. V and J calls and clone size are given by that table; D and trimming were obtained from the DNA. This sample gives nearly 110,000 clones in total; around 75% of them show up just once. Together, the top ten hold 2.5% to 3% of the sample.

The cohort comprised 670 or so healthy bone marrow donors. Cohort members were all nominally healthy when sampled, although unrecorded immune exposures were likely present. The donor was CMV seropositive and belonged to the group of about 290 seropositive cohort members. A peripheral blood sample was provided by each donor, and peripheral blood mononuclear cells were used for TCR beta sequencing. Genomic DNA extraction from the blood cell samples was performed with the Qiagen DNeasy Blood Extraction Kit. In the germline V gene (reference sequence), CDR1 corresponds to LNHDA and CDR2 to SQIVND. The cysteine opens and the phenylalanine closes a CDR3 of 15 amino acids. Solely the CDR3 DNA is kept, with 45 bases framed from the first base. V is pruned by 5 bases and J by 7 bases, leaving 14 bases of the junction without a gene match. This sample was included in a study of cytomegalovirus exposure and HLA in healthy donors (dated by TCRdb to about 2017). Some background on the complete study: An earlier analysis of roughly 630 of the donors reported approximately 290 Gb of sequence data and 100 million to 140 million unique TCR beta sequences from some 180 million T cells. The study was designed to test whether signatures of past pathogen exposure could be identified by cataloging public T cell receptors. Typing coverage differed by locus: A, B, C, DRB1 and DQB1 were typed in roughly 620-630 donors, DQA1 in approximately 520, DPA1 in approximately 610, and DPB1 in 450 to 480. HLA typing covered class I and class II loci at four-digit resolution. In addition to the first cohort of about 650 subjects, a separate validation cohort of 120 different subjects was used. The T cell repertoires of 666 subjects were profiled by immunosequencing and related to cytomegalovirus serostatus. An early release covering 550 to 700 HLA-typed donors comprised approximately 290 gigabases of sequencing data and tens of millions of unique TCR sequences. Across around 400 genotyped donors of the cohort, an average of roughly 230,000 unique TCR beta nucleotide sequences per donor were sequenced, and 15% to 20% of those sequences were non-productive. A later analysis re-analyzed previously published TCR beta repertoires from several hundred donors and added high-resolution HLA genotyping to study TCR occurrence patterns. Donor age, sex, ethnicity and CMV serostatus were compiled alongside the repertoire data. The genetic ancestry cluster associated with self-reported Caucasian donors included around 76% of the roughly 400 genotyped donors. Rather than drawing on any new phenotypic data, the later analysis identified candidate immune exposures from TCR beta sequences and the way those sequences occurred across donors. All discovery cohort repertoires had been generated using a single sequencing platform. An earlier analysis of several hundred of the donors applied high-throughput TCR beta sequencing to assess whether each TCR beta V gene segment acted as functional or pseudogenic. To predict cytomegalovirus infection status, the study combined high-throughput TCR immunosequencing, statistical association of individual TCRs with disease status, and machine learning. A handful of DR-DQ haplotypes were handled as single units for association and clustering because linkage in the cohort was strong. In a later genetic analysis, genome-wide SNP genotypes for about 65% of the 666 donors were used, and that subset was treated as a discovery cohort.

Beyond this particular receptor, the publication reports: According to a later analysis, TCR association rates differed among HLA loci, with DRB1 alleles showing the most associated TCRs and HLA-C alleles showing the fewest. In a later analysis, several top co-occurrence clusters were reported to appear linked to parvovirus B19, influenza, CMV and Epstein-Barr virus. In a later analysis, HLA-associated TCR beta chains were found to be more clonally expanded and to have lower generation probabilities than equally common non-associated chains. Some IMGT-functional V segments, including TRBV6-2 and TRBV6-3, could not be distinguished by the 87-base-pair reads and were therefore excluded. Because some donors lacked HLA typing at each locus, the association tests relied only on the typed subset. In a later analysis, some 17,000 TCR beta sequences were associated with specific HLA alleles at a false discovery rate of 0.05. Most CMV-associated TCR beta chains appeared to be HLA-restricted in a later analysis, and the HLA associations seemed to be driven largely by CMV exposure. According to the authors, the approach could potentially be generalized to other disease states and immunological phenotypes. CMV serostatus was the only immune exposure information available for the cohort. Most TCR sequences were seen in very few donors, while some public TCRs were found in many individuals. The classifier was reported to diagnose cytomegalovirus status with high specificity and sensitivity in both the original and validation cohorts. Correlated functional status among segregating V segments might reflect linkage disequilibrium, but an unknown experimental factor could not be ruled out. A later genetic analysis reported fewer N-insertions in productive TCRs among donors in an Asian-associated ancestry cluster than the roughly 670-donor mean. An association between a missense DCLRE1C variant and V-gene and J-gene trimming of TCR beta chains was found in a later genetic analysis and replicated in an independent cohort. A total of about 180 TCR beta chains were listed by the study as associated with cytomegalovirus. The cohort was sequenced for TCR beta chains only, and without alpha or paired-chain data the features that could be detected were limited. A few of the identified cytomegalovirus-associated TCR beta chains were confirmed in vitro to be specific for cytomegalovirus antigens. A further reported finding was that TCR beta sequences accurately predicted the HLA-A and HLA-B alleles for most subjects in the first cohort. When HLA alleles, especially DR and DQ, strongly co-occurred, TCR associations were difficult to assign to individual alleles. An earlier analysis of around 500 of the donors showed that most TCR beta V segments appeared in productive rearrangements either about 90% or about 30% of the time, which broadly matched IMGT annotations. A cluster of highly shared sequence variants was judged likely to be a technical artifact of the sequencing pipeline. Because counts were too low, roughly 16 rarely observed V segments, including chromosome 9 orphons, were excluded from the earlier analysis of roughly 580 of the donors. Sequencing depth was assumed to be roughly uniform across donors in the presence/absence analyses, though that assumption may not hold.

The rearrangement joined TRBV19 to TRBJ2-7, with 7 junctional bases fitting TRBD1. This receptor was identified in a male donor in good health and CMV-seropositive. Sequenced input: PBMCs. The CDR3 region: CASSRTGDPQREQYF. The nucleotide sequence is given as TGTGCCAGTAGTCGTACAGGGGACCCTCAACGTGAGCAGTACTTC.